This TCR beta chain came from a study of T cell responses to AZD1222 COVID-19 vaccine. About the study: It was second doses at about 4 or about 12 weeks that were pooled.

Study-level findings and limits: Close to half of spike-specific TCRs reportedly recognize unmutated variant regions.

Trimming stripped 4 bases from V and 2 bases from J, with 5 bases between. CDR1 is DFQATT and CDR2 is SNEGSKA in the germline V gene (reference sequence). CDR3 size: 11 residues. On this clone itself: The target antigen is unknown.

The method was immunoSEQ multiplex PCR; TCRdb's version includes in-frame clones alone and lacks a portion of them. The sample lists about 100,000 clones, approximately 90% occurring once. J is TRBJ1-1 and V is TRBV20-1, with D hard to call. Sequenced material: peripheral blood, taken on day 0 of AZD1222 vaccination. The sequence came from an adult in good health. This CDR3 is CSATGNTEAFF. DNA of the CDR3: TGCAGTGCTACAGGCAACACTGAAGCTTTCTTT.